The 27 T cell receptor beta chains below come from one sample, sequenced in a study of cytomegalovirus exposure and HLA in healthy donors. Primers included in the PCR were 60 Vbeta and 13 Jbeta primers. Assay: immunoSEQ multiplex PCR; the TCRdb copy retains only in-frame clones and omits some. The repertoire consists of about 170,000 clones, with roughly 73% occurring once and the leading ten covering around 3.2%. The material sequenced was PBMCs. These receptors all stem from a female donor in good health and CMV-seronegative.

V is TRBV6-5 and J is TRBJ1-4; 8 nucleotides line up with TRBD1. Looked up from germline, CDR1 is MNHEY and CDR2 is SVGAGI. The CDR3 runs 15 residues. Trimming cost V 2 bases and J 8 bases; bases outside gene matches: 7. This chain's CDR3 is CASSYGTTGGEKLFF. CDR3 nucleotide sequence: TGTGCCAGCAGTTACGGAACCACAGGGGGGGAAAAACTGTTTTTT.

The chain has TRBV4-3 and TRBJ1-4; D uncertain. The CDR3 is made up of 16 amino acids. Germline-derived CDR1 and CDR2 are LGHNA and YSLEER. Trimming removed 4 bases at V and 0 bases at J, with 12 bases between. CDR3 bases: TGCGCCAGCAGCCGAGGAAACTTTGCAACTAATGAAAAACTGTTTTTT. Translated, it gives CASSRGNFATNEKLFF.

The sample holds a few counts of this clone. The chain carries TRBV25-1 and TRBJ2-7; 7 bases map to TRBD2. With V trimmed by 1 base and J by 3 bases, 3 bases remained unmatched. Germline V lookup: CDR1 MGHDK, CDR2 SYGVNS. This CDR3 contains 14 residues. The CDR3 DNA reads TGTGCCAGCAGTGAATCTAGCGGTATCTACGAGCAGTACTTC. The encoded protein is CASSESSGIYEQYF.

The chain recombines TRBV5-6 with TRBJ2-7; weak D call: TRBD2 (6 bases). This CDR3 is built from 13 residues. Trimming stripped 2 bases from V and 6 bases from J, with 12 bases between. Germline assignment: CDR1 SGHDT and CDR2 YYEEEE. The CDR3, as DNA: TGTGCCAGCAGCTTTCGACTAGTTCGCGAGCAGTACTTC. This codes for CASSFRLVREQYF.

This chain links TRBV5-1 with TRBJ1-1, with 8 nucleotides matching TRBD1. V was clipped by 0 bases and J by 5 bases; unmatched bases: 6. This CDR3 spans 15 amino acids. Germline assignment: CDR1 SGHRS and CDR2 YFSETQ. CDR3 residues: CASSLEGQGGTEAFF. The CDR3 nucleotides read TGCGCCAGCAGCTTGGAAGGACAGGGAGGGACTGAAGCTTTCTTT.

The chain has TRBV29-1 and TRBJ1-3; D might be TRBD1 (6 bases). Germline CDR1 is SQVTM and CDR2 is ANQGSEA. There are 15 residues in the CDR3. The V end lost 7 bases, the J end lost 0 bases, and 16 bases lay between the germline ends. Here the CDR3 reads CSASPTGSSGNTIYF. Written as DNA, the CDR3 is TGCAGCGCTAGCCCAACAGGGAGCTCTGGAAACACCATATATTTT.

This chain joins TRBV28 and TRBJ1-2; TRBD1 is a possible D gene (5 bases). Germline-derived CDR1 and CDR2 are MDHEN and SYDVKM. V dropped 2 bases and J dropped 4 bases, with 8 bases sitting between them. There are 13 residues in the CDR3. Written as DNA, the CDR3 is TGTGCCAGCAGTTTAAGGGGTGGCTATGGCTACACCTTC. This encodes CASSLRGGYGYTF.

This chain uses TRBV19 with TRBJ2-5, with a tentative D call TRBD1 (5 bases). The germline V gene encodes CDR1 LNHDA and CDR2 SQIVND (reference sequence). Trimming stripped 6 bases from V and 2 bases from J, with 13 bases between. The CDR3 runs 14 residues. CDR3 protein: CASSLTAGQETQYF. CDR3 bases: TGTGCCAGTAGCCTCACGGCAGGGCAAGAGACCCAGTACTTC. Complete variable domain (other parts from reference TRBV19 and TRBJ2-5): DGGITQSPKYLFRKEGQNVTLSCEQNLNHDAMYWYRQDPGQGLRLIYYSQIVNDFQKGDIAEGYSVSREKKESFPLTVTSAQKNPTAFYLCASSLTAGQETQYFGPGTRLLVL.

The chain couples TRBV28 to TRBJ1-1, with 9 bases that match TRBD1. The CDR3 spans 13 residues. With 8 bases clipped from V and 5 bases from J, the junction kept 6 bases outside the gene matches. The germline gives CDR1 MDHEN, CDR2 SYDVKM. CDR3 loop: CASGLTGGTEAFF. DNA of the CDR3: TGTGCCAGCGGCCTGACAGGGGGAACTGAAGCTTTCTTT.

The chain recombines TRBV9 with TRBJ1-1; 7 nucleotides align to TRBD1. CDR1 SGDLS and CDR2 YYNGEE come from the germline V gene. The CDR3 runs 18 residues. With 4 bases clipped from V and 0 bases from J, the junction kept 15 bases outside the gene matches. CDR3 amino acids: CASSHRRQGGSLNTEAFF. CDR3 coding DNA: TGTGCCAGCAGCCACCGGAGGCAGGGGGGATCTCTGAACACTGAAGCTTTCTTT.

The J gene is TRBJ1-3, the V gene TRBV5-5; D is perhaps TRBD1 (5 bases). The ends were cut back, 0 bases at V and 0 bases at J, with 13 bases in the middle. Germline-derived CDR1 and CDR2 are SGHKS and YYEKEE (reference sequence). The CDR3 consists of 17 residues. CDR3 in amino acids: CASSLAPTVSSGNTIYF. DNA for the CDR3: TGTGCCAGCAGCTTGGCCCCGACAGTGAGCTCTGGAAACACCATATATTTT.

A single count supports this clone. The V and J genes are TRBV28 and TRBJ1-5, with 7 positions matching TRBD1. After removal of 8 bases from V and 3 bases from J, the junction contained 7 bases not matched to a gene. The CDR3 spans 14 residues. Germline-derived CDR1 and CDR2 are MDHEN and SYDVKM. In DNA form, the CDR3 reads TGTGCCAGCCTACTGGGACAGCTCAATCAGCCCCAGCATTTT. It yields the protein CASLLGQLNQPQHF.

The chain employs TRBV4-1 and TRBJ1-1, with D possibly TRBD1 on 5 matching bases. From germline, CDR1 is MGHRA and CDR2 YSYEKL. This CDR3 is built from 15 residues. Trimming shortened V by 3 bases and J by 4 bases, and 15 bases separated the two germline ends. The CDR3 region is CASSHPREGTTEAFF. The CDR3 bases are TGCGCCAGCAGCCACCCCAGGGAAGGCACCACTGAAGCTTTCTTT.

This rearrangement joins TRBV15 to TRBJ2-1, with 7 bases fitting TRBD1. V lost 0 bases, J lost 8 bases, and 10 bases stayed unmatched. Germline lookup yields CDR1 LNHNV and CDR2 YYDKDF (reference sequence). The CDR3 totals 16 residues. The CDR3 sequence: CATSRDKGALSDEQFF. DNA for the CDR3: TGTGCCACCAGCAGAGATAAGGGGGCATTATCCGATGAGCAGTTCTTC. Supplemented by reference TRBV15 and TRBJ2-1, the full variable domain reads DAMVIQNPRYQVTQFGKPVTLSCSQTLNHNVMYWYQQKSSQAPKLLFHYYDKDFNNEADTPDNFQSRRPNTSFCFLDIRSPGLGDTAMYLCATSRDKGALSDEQFFGPGTRLTVL.

The gene calls are TRBV5-5 and TRBJ1-2; TRBD1 matches at 7 bases. Germline loops: CDR1 SGHKS, CDR2 YYEKEE (reference sequence). The CDR3 loop spans 14 amino acids. The V segment lost 2 bases and the J segment 4 bases; nucleotides outside the gene matches: 5. The CDR3 sequence is CASSFQGDSYGYTF. Written as DNA, the CDR3 is TGTGCCAGCAGCTTTCAGGGGGATAGCTATGGCTACACCTTC.

This clone was seen only a few times. The chain joins TRBV4-2 to TRBJ2-3; 12 nucleotides align to TRBD2. Germline-derived CDR1 and CDR2 are LGHNA and YNFKEQ. This CDR3 has 17 amino acids. The ends lost 4 bases at V and 3 bases at J; junction bases unmatched: 8. The CDR3 spells CASSRELAGGGTDTQYF. CDR3 DNA sequence: TGTGCCAGCAGCCGAGAACTAGCGGGAGGAGGAACAGATACGCAGTATTTT.

CDR3: CASSLVDRAEKTQYF. In DNA form, the CDR3 reads TGTGCCAGCAGCTTAGTAGACAGGGCCGAAAAGACCCAGTACTTC. The chain has TRBV11-1 and TRBJ2-5, with 7 bases that match TRBD1. Germline V gene data show CDR1 as SGHAT and CDR2 as FQDESV (reference sequence). The CDR3 totals 15 residues. V dropped 1 base and J dropped 6; count of bases not matched to a gene: 8.

The chain employs TRBV2 and TRBJ2-1; D is unresolved. Trimming cost V 6 bases and J 9 bases, with 18 bases left between them. Looked up from germline, CDR1 is SNHLY and CDR2 is FYNNEI. This CDR3 has 14 amino acids. The CDR3 nucleotides read TGTGCCAGCAGCTGGCCCGATATACATCCTGAGCAGTTCTTC. Amino acids: CASSWPDIHPEQFF.

CDR3 DNA sequence: TGTGCCAGCAGCTTAGAGGGGGCGACTAATGAAAAACTGTTTTTT. Translating it yields CASSLEGATNEKLFF. This chain connects TRBV7-9 to TRBJ1-4; 7 positions match TRBD1. V trimming: 1 base; J trimming: 2 bases; junction bases outside the gene matches: 1. Germline assignment: CDR1 SEHNR and CDR2 FQNEAQ (reference sequence). The CDR3 loop spans 15 amino acids. The complete variable domain, with remaining parts taken from reference TRBV7-9 and TRBJ1-4, reads DTGVSQNPRHKITKRGQNVTFRCDPISEHNRLYWYRQTLGQGPEFLTYFQNEAQLEKSRLLSDRFSAERPKGSFSTLEIQRTEQGDSAMYLCASSLEGATNEKLFFGSGTQLSVL.

The chain couples TRBV30 to TRBJ1-1; 12 bases map to TRBD1. V lost 1 base, J lost 8 bases, and 11 bases stayed unmatched. CDR1 is GTSNPN, CDR2 SVGIG, per germline (reference sequence). The CDR3 extends over 16 amino acids. CDR3 in amino acids: CAWSGPGTGGAYEAFF. CDR3 in DNA: TGTGCCTGGAGTGGTCCCGGGACAGGGGGCGCGTACGAAGCTTTCTTT.

The rearrangement joins TRBV19 to TRBJ1-1, with a tentative D call TRBD1 (5 bases). The CDR3 is 14 amino acids. CDR1 and CDR2 (germline): LNHDA, SQIVND (reference sequence). V lost 4 bases, J lost 0 bases, and 9 bases lay in between. The CDR3 reads CASSTGTVNTEAFF. The CDR3 coding sequence is TGTGCCAGTAGTACAGGGACTGTGAACACTGAAGCTTTCTTT.

The J gene is TRBJ2-2, the V gene TRBV29-1; D might be TRBD2 (7 bases). This CDR3 spans 13 amino acids. Germline CDR1 SQVTM, CDR2 ANQGSEA. V was cut by 6 bases and J by 8 bases, with 16 bases left in between. This chain's CDR3 is CSVLSAGAGELFF. The CDR3 region has the DNA TGCAGCGTACTGTCGGCGGGGGCGGGGGAGCTGTTTTTT.

The genes are TRBV11-1 and TRBJ1-2, with TRBD1 as a possible D gene (5 bases). The CDR3 is made up of 15 amino acids. Germline V gene sequence: CDR1 SGHAT, CDR2 FQDESV (reference sequence). V gave up 2 bases and J gave up 4 bases, with 14 bases separating them. The CDR3 nucleotides read TGTGCCAGCAGCTTACTGGGAGGGGCCCTCTATGGCTACACCTTC. It specifies CASSLLGGALYGYTF. Full variable domain (remainder filled in from reference TRBV11-1 and TRBJ1-2): EAEVAQSPRYKITEKSQAVAFWCDPISGHATLYWYRQILGQGPELLVQFQDESVVDDSQLPKDRFSAERLKGVDSTLKIQPAELGDSAMYLCASSLLGGALYGYTFGSGTRLTVV.

The chain carries TRBV9 and TRBJ2-5; 15 bases fit TRBD2. The CDR3 loop spans 18 amino acids. V was clipped by 2 bases and J by 0 bases; unmatched bases: 5. CDR1 SGDLS and CDR2 YYNGEE come from the germline V gene. Here the CDR3 reads CASSVGLAGGLYQETQYF. The CDR3 coding sequence is TGTGCCAGCAGCGTGGGACTAGCGGGGGGATTGTACCAAGAGACCCAGTACTTC.

The rearrangement links TRBV7-9 to TRBJ2-4, with unresolved D. Trimming shortened V by 1 base and J by 0 bases, and 13 bases separated the two germline ends. CDR1 SEHNR and CDR2 FQNEAQ come from the germline V gene (reference sequence). This CDR3 has 17 amino acids. For the CDR3, the DNA is TGTGCCAGCAGCTTAGTACTGGAGCATATAGCCAAAAACATTCAGTACTTC. Translation gives CASSLVLEHIAKNIQYF. Full variable domain (rest looked up from reference TRBV7-9 and TRBJ2-4): DTGVSQNPRHKITKRGQNVTFRCDPISEHNRLYWYRQTLGQGPEFLTYFQNEAQLEKSRLLSDRFSAERPKGSFSTLEIQRTEQGDSAMYLCASSLVLEHIAKNIQYFGAGTRLSVL.

CDR3 nucleotide sequence: TGTGCCAGCAGTTCAGCGTGGGGGCAGGTGAACACTGAAGCTTTCTTT. This sequence encodes CASSSAWGQVNTEAFF. The V call is TRBV28, the J call TRBJ1-1; a possible D gene is TRBD1 (6 bases). In germline, CDR1 is MDHEN, CDR2 SYDVKM. The CDR3 consists of 16 residues. Trimming removed 4 bases from V and 0 bases from J, with 15 bases in between.

V usage is TRBV19 and J usage is TRBJ1-5; D uncertain. The CDR3 runs 16 residues. V dropped 1 base and J dropped 4 bases, with 14 bases sitting between them. The germline gives CDR1 LNHDA, CDR2 SQIVND (reference sequence). The CDR3 is CASSIGTVGGNQPQHF. CDR3 nucleotide sequence: TGTGCCAGTAGTATAGGCACAGTGGGTGGTAATCAGCCCCAGCATTTT.